This T cell receptor beta chain originates from a study of molecular identifiers for immune sequencing clone quantification. Study background: Five portions were made in replicates from RNA of roughly 20,000 or 100,000 naive CD8 cells, and four underwent sequencing.

For naive CD8 T cells, sorting used the CD8+CD4-CCR7+CD45RA+ phenotype. The CDR3 spans 17 residues. The ends lost 5 bases at V and 2 bases at J; junction bases unmatched: 9. Each CDR3 protein is one row after TCRdb ran MiXCR on the PCR reads. The sample carries over 300,000 distinct CDR3 sequences, roughly a quarter recorded once. The study, taken as a whole, reports: With a barcode shared among identical TCR molecules, highly expanded clone sizes could be underestimated. Beyond 20 RNA copies, clones held over 99% of effector molecules, compared with under 1% in naive cells.

On this clonotype: Its antigen is not known.

This receptor was taken from a human donor in good health. Some libraries in this study had Jurkat cell RNA spiked in. The chain recombines TRBV12-3 or TRBV12-4 with TRBJ2-1; 10 bases align to TRBD2. The sequenced sample was naive CD8+ T cells from blood, with Jurkat cell RNA spiked in. Subset here: FACS-sorted CD8+CD4-CCR7+CD45RA+ naive T cells. The CDR3 DNA sequence: TGTGCCAGCAGTCCCCCTAGCGGGAGAATGACCTACAATGAGCAGTTCTTC. Protein product: CASSPPSGRMTYNEQFF.